The 31 T cell receptor beta chains given below trace back to one sample, sequenced in a study of T-cell reconstitution after alpha-beta-depleted transplantation in children. Preparation of the TCRbeta library involved a method that used unique molecular identifiers. TCRdb re-derived calls from the PCR reads in MiXCR, one entry per CDR3 protein. The data hold some 390,000 distinct CDR3 sequences, with just over 20% observed a single time. Sequencing used PBMCs from the stem cell graft donor, obtained from the stem cell graft. The origin of the receptors is a human donor who donated a stem cell graft to a child with acute myeloid leukemia.

The chain couples TRBV3-1 to TRBJ2-7; 9 bases map to TRBD2. Trimming at V came to 2 bases and at J to 4 bases, leaving 15 bases not matched to a gene. The CDR3 has 18 residues. Germline-derived CDR1 and CDR2 are LGHDT and YNNKEL (reference sequence). This CDR3 reads CASSQLSPRAGGDYEQYF. CDR3 nucleotides: TGTGCCAGCAGCCAACTCTCACCGCGGGCGGGAGGGGATTACGAGCAGTACTTC.

The chain joins TRBV12-5 to TRBJ2-5, with D uncertain. CDR1 LGHNT and CDR2 FRNRAP come from the germline V gene. V was clipped by 3 bases and J by 5 bases, with 7 bases between them. This CDR3 has 12 amino acids. CDR3 in amino acids: CASGFGSETQYF. The CDR3 DNA reads as TGTGCTAGTGGTTTTGGTAGTGAGACCCAGTACTTC.

This clonotype was recorded only once. V usage is TRBV3-1 and J usage is TRBJ2-4; D unresolved. This CDR3 region has 17 residues. From germline, CDR1 is LGHDT and CDR2 YNNKEL (reference sequence). The V gene lost 0 bases and the J gene lost 4 bases, with 16 bases spanning the gap. CDR3 DNA: TGTGCCAGCAGCCAAGAAATTTGGGGAAACAGAAAAAACATTCAGTACTTC. Protein: CASSQEIWGNRKNIQYF.

This clonotype was picked up a small number of times. The chain recombines TRBV10-2 with TRBJ2-2; D perhaps matches TRBD1 (6 bases). Germline assignment: CDR1 WSHSY and CDR2 SAAADI. CDR3 length equals 14 residues. V was cut by 5 bases and J by 4 bases, with 11 bases left in between. The CDR3 DNA reads as TGCGCCAGCAGTTCAGGGGAGCGCACCGGGGAGCTGTTTTTT. Its protein product is CASSSGERTGELFF.

This clonotype has more than one count but fewer than ten. The V and J genes are TRBV12-3 or TRBV12-4 and TRBJ2-3; 7 bases line up with TRBD2. After removal of 2 bases from V and 2 bases from J, the junction contained 1 base not matched to a gene. This CDR3 has 14 amino acids. DNA of the CDR3: TGTGCCAGCAGTTTACTAGCGGTCACAGATACGCAGTATTTT. This encodes CASSLLAVTDTQYF.

CDR3 sequence (DNA): TGCAGTGCTAGATCGGGACTAGCGGGAGTTCCGCAGTATTTT. It translates to CSARSGLAGVPQYF. V usage is TRBV20-1 and J usage is TRBJ2-3, with TRBD2 matching over 14 bases. In germline, CDR1 is DFQATT, CDR2 SNEGSKA (reference sequence). Trimming at V came to 2 bases and at J to 10 bases, leaving 5 bases not matched to a gene. This CDR3 contains 14 residues.

This clonotype was picked up a small number of times. The V and J genes are TRBV12-3 or TRBV12-4 and TRBJ2-3, with a tentative D call TRBD1 (5 bases). The germline V and J ends were trimmed by 1 base and 0 bases, with 8 bases remaining between them. The CDR3 is 15 residues long. CDR3 nucleotide sequence: TGTGCCAGCAGTTTAGGACAGACTAGCACAGATACGCAGTATTTT. This codes for CASSLGQTSTDTQYF.

This clonotype was observed a few times. The chain recombines TRBV12-3 or TRBV12-4 with TRBJ2-1, with a tentative D call TRBD1 (6 bases). The CDR3 consists of 13 residues. V lost 3 bases, J lost 7 bases, and 10 bases lay in between. CDR3 coding DNA: TGTGCCAGCAGTTTCATGCAGGGGAATGAGCAGTTCTTC. This sequence encodes CASSFMQGNEQFF.

The V call is TRBV4-1, the J call TRBJ2-5; the D gene is possibly TRBD2 (5 bases). V was cut by 1 base and J by 3 bases, with 9 bases left in between. In germline, CDR1 is MGHRA, CDR2 YSYEKL. The CDR3 spans 14 residues. As DNA, the CDR3 is TGCGCCAGCAGCCAAGTAATAGCGAAAGAGACCCAGTACTTC. Protein product: CASSQVIAKETQYF.

The chain recombines TRBV5-1 with TRBJ1-1, with a weak D call TRBD1 (5 bases). CDR1 and CDR2 (germline): SGHRS, YFSETQ. V lost 0 bases to trimming and J lost 1 base, with 16 bases between them. There are 17 residues in the CDR3. The CDR3: CASSLAGQGVWNTEAFF. CDR3 bases: TGCGCCAGCAGCTTGGCCGGGCAGGGTGTTTGGAACACTGAAGCTTTCTTT.

The rearrangement links TRBV9 to TRBJ2-1; perhaps TRBD2 as D (6 bases). This CDR3 is 16 amino acids long. Germline lookup yields CDR1 SGDLS and CDR2 YYNGEE. V was shortened by 4 bases and J by 3 bases, with 17 bases between the two germline ends. In DNA, the CDR3 is TGTGCCAGCAGCCCTCCCGACGGGAGTCGCTACAATGAGCAGTTCTTC. Protein product: CASSPPDGSRYNEQFF.

This chain connects TRBV27 to TRBJ2-1; 9 bases align to TRBD1. CDR1 MNHEY and CDR2 SMNVEV come from the germline V gene (reference sequence). This CDR3 has 18 amino acids. The junction had 15 bases not matched to a gene; V was cut back by 8 bases and J by 1 base. In nucleotides, the CDR3 is TGTGCCAGCCGCGGACAGGGGCCTAGGGAGGGGTCCTACAATGAGCAGTTCTTC. Translating gives CASRGQGPREGSYNEQFF.

A few counts support this clonotype. The chain combines TRBV28 with TRBJ2-1; 9 bases agree with TRBD2. This CDR3 region has 18 residues. Trimming removed 6 bases from V and 3 bases from J; junction bases left unmatched: 15. Per germline, CDR1 MDHEN and CDR2 SYDVKM. The CDR3 bases are TGTGCCAGCAGCCTAGTTAGCGGGAGCGTTAAGAACTACAATGAGCAGTTCTTC. Translated, it gives CASSLVSGSVKNYNEQFF.

The sample holds many counts of this clonotype. This sequence joins TRBV20-1 and TRBJ2-7; the D is unclear. V lost 6 bases, J lost 2 bases, and 11 bases lay in between. Germline values: CDR1 DFQATT, CDR2 SNEGSKA (reference sequence). The CDR3 is made up of 12 amino acids. This chain's CDR3 is CSARLRTYEQYF. The CDR3 DNA reads as TGCAGTGCCAGACTCCGGACCTACGAGCAGTACTTC.

This clonotype was seen a few times. The V gene is TRBV12-3 or TRBV12-4, the J gene TRBJ2-2; D is uncertain. CDR3 size: 14 residues. Between the trimmed V and J ends, which lost 7 bases and 5 bases, there was a span of 14 bases. The CDR3 nucleotides read TGTGCCAGCACAAGAGGCAGTAGGACCGGGGAGCTGTTTTTT. Translating it yields CASTRGSRTGELFF.

This chain connects TRBV29-1 to TRBJ2-2; D gene uncertain. This CDR3 is built from 10 residues. CDR1 is SQVTM and CDR2 is ANQGSEA in the germline V gene. The V end was cut by 5 bases, the J end by 6 bases, with 4 bases between. CDR3 bases: TGCAGCGTTTGGTCCGGGGAGCTGTTTTTT. Protein sequence: CSVWSGELFF.

This clonotype was recorded a few times. The V gene is TRBV28, the J gene TRBJ2-7; perhaps TRBD2 as D (5 bases). The ends were cut back, 11 bases at V and 11 bases at J, with 16 bases in the middle. Germline CDR1 is MDHEN and CDR2 is SYDVKM. The length of the CDR3 is 10 residues. The CDR3: CAAAGSWEYF. For the CDR3, the DNA is TGTGCCGCGGCGGGTTCATGGGAGTACTTC.

This clonotype has at least ten counts. V is TRBV15 and J is TRBJ2-3; 10 bases align to TRBD2. CDR1 LNHNV and CDR2 YYDKDF come from the germline V gene (reference sequence). The CDR3 spans 16 residues. V was pared by 0 bases and J by 0 bases, with 0 bases of the junction left unmatched. The CDR3: CATSRDSGRSTDTQYF. The CDR3 region has the DNA TGTGCCACCAGCAGAGATAGCGGGAGGAGCACAGATACGCAGTATTTT.

The gene calls are TRBV6-2 or TRBV6-3 and TRBJ2-1; D may match TRBD1 or TRBD2 (5 bases each). The V and J ends lost 0 bases and 8 bases respectively, with 23 bases between them. This CDR3 spans 18 amino acids. The germline V gene has CDR1 MNHEY and CDR2 SVGEGT. The CDR3 bases are TGTGCCAGCAGTTACTCGATACAGGTATTTGATGTGGGGGATGAGCAGTTCTTC. As protein: CASSYSIQVFDVGDEQFF.

The chain combines TRBV15 with TRBJ1-1; D is unresolved. V lost 0 bases and J 1 base, leaving 6 bases between the germline ends. The CDR3 runs to 14 residues. Germline CDR1 reads LNHNV; CDR2 reads YYDKDF (reference sequence). This CDR3 reads CATSRERGNTEAFF. In nucleotides, the CDR3 is TGTGCCACCAGCAGAGAGCGCGGGAACACTGAAGCTTTCTTT. Combining the CDR3 with reference TRBV15 and TRBJ1-1 gives the whole variable domain DAMVIQNPRYQVTQFGKPVTLSCSQTLNHNVMYWYQQKSSQAPKLLFHYYDKDFNNEADTPDNFQSRRPNTSFCFLDIRSPGLGDTAMYLCATSRERGNTEAFFGQGTRLTVV.

The CDR3 DNA reads TGTGCCAGCAGACAGGGGAACCTCTATGGCTACACCTTC. It translates to CASRQGNLYGYTF. This sequence joins TRBV3-1 and TRBJ1-2; 7 bases map to TRBD1. This CDR3 contains 13 residues. Germline loops: CDR1 LGHDT, CDR2 YNNKEL (reference sequence). V trimming: 6 bases; J trimming: 4 bases; junction bases outside the gene matches: 5. The full variable domain, with the rest looked up from reference TRBV3-1 and TRBJ1-2, is DTAVSQTPKYLVTQMGNDKSIKCEQNLGHDTMYWYKQDSKKFLKIMFSYNNKELIINETVPNRFSPKSPDKAHLNLHINSLELGDSAVYFCASRQGNLYGYTFGSGTRLTVV.

This clonotype turned up a few times. The J gene is TRBJ2-1, the V gene TRBV29-1, with 14 bases identical to TRBD2. Trimming at V came to 6 bases and at J to 0 bases, leaving 7 bases not matched to a gene. This CDR3 is built from 17 residues. Germline V CDR1 and CDR2: SQVTM, ANQGSEA. CDR3 amino acids: CSVSGTSGSFSYNEQFF. The CDR3 bases are TGCAGCGTGTCCGGGACTAGCGGGAGTTTCTCCTACAATGAGCAGTTCTTC.

The table lists this clonotype with a few counts. This chain connects TRBV5-6 to TRBJ1-2, with D tentatively TRBD1 (5 bases). This CDR3 contains 12 residues. With 0 bases removed from V and 11 bases from J, the gap between germline ends came to 11 bases. CDR1 is SGHDT, CDR2 YYEEEE, per germline. This CDR3 reads CASSLDKGLYTF. The CDR3 DNA is TGTGCCAGCAGCTTGGATAAGGGGTTGTACACCTTC.

This clonotype was recorded a few times. The rearrangement links TRBV12-3 or TRBV12-4 to TRBJ2-3; TRBD2 agrees at 7 bases. This CDR3 region has 15 residues. Trimming took 5 bases from V and 0 from J; bases not matched to a gene: 5. CDR3 nucleotides: TGTGCCAGCAGTATGGCGGGAGCTAGCACAGATACGCAGTATTTT. Encoded protein: CASSMAGASTDTQYF.

This clonotype has only a few counts. The rearrangement uses TRBV12-3 or TRBV12-4 and TRBJ2-1; D not certain. V was shortened by 3 bases and J by 2 bases, with 14 bases between the two germline ends. The CDR3 totals 16 residues. CDR3 sequence reads: CASSFRAARTYNEQFF. The CDR3, as DNA: TGTGCCAGCAGTTTTAGGGCAGCCAGAACCTACAATGAGCAGTTCTTC.

The rearrangement links TRBV11-1 to TRBJ2-2; 12 bases match TRBD2. The J segment lost 4 bases and the V segment lost 5 bases, leaving 11 bases of the junction unmatched. The germline gives CDR1 SGHAT, CDR2 FQDESV (reference sequence). The CDR3 totals 18 residues. The CDR3 sequence is CASSRRLAGGRGTGELFF. CDR3 nucleotides: TGTGCCAGCAGCCGGCGGCTAGCGGGAGGGCGTGGCACCGGGGAGCTGTTTTTT.

The sample holds a few counts of this clonotype. V and J are TRBV7-2 and TRBJ2-1; possibly TRBD2 for D (6 bases). Germline-derived CDR1 and CDR2 are SGHTA and FQGNSA. The germline V and J ends were trimmed by 7 bases and 3 bases, with 19 bases remaining between them. The CDR3 has 16 amino acids. For the CDR3, the DNA is TGTGCCAGCACCCTAGGAGGGTCTGTGGGCTACAATGAGCAGTTCTTC. It translates to CASTLGGSVGYNEQFF.

This clonotype turned up a few times. The V call is TRBV12-3 or TRBV12-4, the J call TRBJ2-3; D may be TRBD2 (6 bases). This CDR3 region has 18 residues. V shed 6 bases and J shed 0 bases, with 22 bases lying between them. The CDR3 is CASSLVPSDRTSTDTQYF. In DNA, the CDR3 is TGTGCCAGCAGCCTAGTTCCTAGCGACCGCACTAGCACAGATACGCAGTATTTT.

This chain joins TRBV7-9 and TRBJ2-5, with 9 positions matching TRBD2. Germline assignment: CDR1 SEHNR and CDR2 FQNEAQ (reference sequence). This CDR3 contains 15 residues. Trimming removed 5 bases from V and 2 bases from J; junction bases left unmatched: 6. CDR3 bases: TGTGCCAGCAGCCTCCAGACTAGCGGTCAAGAGACCCAGTACTTC. Its translation: CASSLQTSGQETQYF. The whole variable domain, remainder taken from reference TRBV7-9 and TRBJ2-5, is DTGVSQNPRHKITKRGQNVTFRCDPISEHNRLYWYRQTLGQGPEFLTYFQNEAQLEKSRLLSDRFSAERPKGSFSTLEIQRTEQGDSAMYLCASSLQTSGQETQYFGPGTRLLVL.

V usage is TRBV2 and J usage is TRBJ2-1, with D uncertain. This CDR3 comprises 15 residues. The germline V gene has CDR1 SNHLY and CDR2 FYNNEI. V lost 2 bases, J lost 6 bases, and 14 bases lay in between. In DNA, the CDR3 is TGTGCCAGCAGTGAAAGAGGCTGGTGGGGCAATGAGCAGTTCTTC. It specifies CASSERGWWGNEQFF.

With respect to this clonotype: The junction and the germline gene differ at one end; a read error may be behind it. The chain joins TRBV7-7 to TRBJ2-1; 9 bases agree with TRBD1. This CDR3 is built from 14 residues. Germline-derived CDR1 and CDR2 are SSHAT and FNYEAQ (reference sequence). In nucleotides, the CDR3 is TGTGCTAGCAGCTTATCACAGGGGGCCAATGAGCAGTTCTTC. It specifies CASSLSQGANEQFF.